The 2 T cell receptor beta chains in this list originate from one sample, sequenced in a study of T-cell reconstitution after alpha-beta-depleted transplantation in children. Unique molecular identifiers were incorporated into the prepared TCRbeta library. TCRdb re-called the PCR reads with MiXCR, one entry per CDR3 protein. The table has fewer than 550,000 distinct CDR3 sequences, more than 9.5% seen once. Here the sequenced sample was PBMCs, mostly from graft donor cells, taken 180 days after TCRalphabeta/CD19-depleted stem cell transplant. Receptors were obtained from a female patient aged 2 to 10 who had a stem cell transplant for aplastic anemia, so the T cells may come from the graft donor.

This clonotype has only a few counts. V gene TRBV4-3 combines with J gene TRBJ2-1, with D hard to call. The V gene lost 1 base and the J gene lost 14 bases, with 9 bases spanning the gap. The germline V gene encodes CDR1 LGHNA and CDR2 YSLEER. The CDR3 is 11 amino acids. The DNA of the CDR3 is TGCGCCAGCAGCCAAGGTACAATCAAGTTCTTC. This sequence encodes CASSQGTIKFF.

The V and J genes are TRBV27 and TRBJ2-7; possibly TRBD2 for D (6 bases). Trimming stripped 3 bases from V and 0 bases from J, with 21 bases between. Germline CDR1 reads MNHEY; CDR2 reads SMNVEV (reference sequence). The CDR3 length is 18 residues. CDR3 loop: CASSFLLASNSSSYEQYV. In nucleotides, the CDR3 is TGTGCCAGCAGTTTTCTACTAGCCTCAAACTCGAGCTCCTACGAGCAGTACGTC.